The rows below give T cell receptor beta chains drawn from one sample of a study of blood T cells in healthy people across ages. A single record per CDR3 protein comes from TCRdb applying MiXCR to the 5' RACE reads. The sample contains some 1,500,000 distinct CDR3 sequences, 35% to 45% of which appear only once. The material sequenced was blood. Receptors originate from a woman aged 18 to 35 in good health. Each CDR3 is given with its conserved first and last residue. D genes are given only for firm matches. The size field is filled for only some rows; it gives once, few, many or a size class.

J gene | clone size | D gene | V gene | CDR3 DNA | CDR3 protein
TRBJ2-1 | few | TRBD2 | TRBV3-1 | TGTGCCAGCAGCCATGAAGCCGGCACTAGCGTATATAATGAGCAGTTCTTC | CASSHEAGTSVYNEQFF
TRBJ1-1 | few | TRBD1 | TRBV27 | TGTGCCAGCAAATCCGGACAGGGTTTAACTGAAGCTTTCTTT | CASKSGQGLTEAFF
TRBJ2-1 | - | TRBD1 | TRBV6-2/TRBV6-3 | TGTGCCAGCAGTAACCAGGGGGTCTCCTACAATGAGCAGTTCTTC | CASSNQGVSYNEQFF
TRBJ1-2 | - | - | TRBV20-1 | TGCAGTGCTAGAAGCCCTCGAGGGACTAACTATGGCTACACCTTC | CSARSPRGTNYGYTF
TRBJ1-2 | few | TRBD1 | TRBV6-6 | TGTGCCAGCAGTTACCAGCGGACAGGGCCGGAGGGGGGCTACACCTTC | CASSYQRTGPEGGYTF
TRBJ1-5 | few | - | TRBV27 | TGTGCCAGCAGTTCGGATTACAGGTGGCCCCAGCATTTT | CASSSDYRWPQHF
TRBJ2-3 | many | TRBD2 | TRBV29-1 | TGCAGCGTTAGCGGGAGGGCCACAGATACGCAGTATTTT | CSVSGRATDTQYF
TRBJ1-6 | few | - | TRBV20-1 | TGCAGTGCTAGGGTGCGGTCCTATAATTCACCCCTCCACTTT | CSARVRSYNSPLHF
TRBJ2-4 | - | - | TRBV12-3/TRBV12-4 | TGTGCCAGCCAGTGGGCAGGCGGTCTAGCCAAAAACATTCAGTACTTC | CASQWAGGLAKNIQYF
TRBJ2-5 | once | TRBD2 | TRBV27 | TGTGCCAGCAGTTCCCGGGAGGCCTTTCGGACCCAGTACTTC | CASSSREAFRTQYF
TRBJ2-3 | few | - | TRBV12-3/TRBV12-4 | TGTGCCAGCAGCCCGACTAGTTACACAGATACGCAGTATTTT | CASSPTSYTDTQYF
TRBJ1-2 | - | TRBD1 | TRBV11-2 | TGTGCCAGCAGCTTGACCGGGACAGCCTATGGCTACACCTTC | CASSLTGTAYGYTF
TRBJ1-2 | - | - | TRBV7-2 | TGTGCCAGCAGCCAGAGTAGTGGCAGGGCGTATGGCTACACCTTC | CASSQSSGRAYGYTF
TRBJ2-1 | few | TRBD2 | TRBV3-1 | TGTGCCAGCAGCCAAGGGACTAGCGTGGGCAATGAGCAGTTCTTC | CASSQGTSVGNEQFF
TRBJ2-1 | - | TRBD2 | TRBV6-5 | TGTGCCAGCAGTTTTCTAGCGGGGGGCCTCCGCTCCTACAATGAGCAGTTCTTC | CASSFLAGGLRSYNEQFF
TRBJ2-7 | - | TRBD2 | TRBV6-2/TRBV6-3 | TGTGCCAGCAGGCAAGGTGGCGGGAGCTCCTACGAGCAGTACTTC | CASRQGGGSSYEQYF
TRBJ1-1 | - | - | TRBV27 | TGTGCCAGCAGTTTAGGAGGGAGGTTGAGGAACACTGAAGCTTTCTTT | CASSLGGRLRNTEAFF
TRBJ2-5 | few | - | TRBV18 | TGTGCCAGCTCCCCGACCGCAGCACAGACCCAGTACTTC | CASSPTAAQTQYF
TRBJ1-1 | - | - | TRBV7-2 | TGTGCCAGCAGCTTAGACACCCGAACGGAAGCTTTCTTT | CASSLDTRTEAFF
TRBJ1-5 | - | - | TRBV13 | TGTGCCAGCAGCTTTAAGGGGTCAGATCAGCCCCAGCATTTT | CASSFKGSDQPQHF
TRBJ1-1 | few | - | TRBV12-5 | TGTGCTAGTGGGCAGGGACGAAACACTGAAGCTTTCTTT | CASGQGRNTEAFF
TRBJ2-1 | few | - | TRBV6-2/TRBV6-3 | TGTGCCAGCAGTTACCGGAGGGTGGATGAGCAGTTCTTC | CASSYRRVDEQFF
TRBJ2-1 | once | - | TRBV27 | TGTGCCAGCAGTTTGGACCCCGGAGGACGCTACAATGAGCAGTTCTTC | CASSLDPGGRYNEQFF
TRBJ1-5 | few | - | TRBV25-1 | TGTGCCAGCAGTGATCTTGGCAGCAATCAGCCCCAGCATTTT | CASSDLGSNQPQHF
TRBJ2-7 | - | - | TRBV9 | TGTGCCAGCAGCCCTGAGGACCACTCCTACGAGCAGTACTTC | CASSPEDHSYEQYF
TRBJ1-1 | few | TRBD1 | TRBV7-9 | TGTGCCAGCAGCACCCCGGGACAGGACACCATGAACACTGAAGCTTTCTTT | CASSTPGQDTMNTEAFF
TRBJ2-1 | few | TRBD2 | TRBV2 | TGTGCCAGCAGTCCTTGGAGCGGGGGCTCCTACAATGAGCAGTTCTTC | CASSPWSGGSYNEQFF
TRBJ2-7 | few | - | TRBV14 | TGTGCCAGCAGCCAAGGATGGGATCGCGAGCAGTACTTC | CASSQGWDREQYF
TRBJ2-3 | - | TRBD2 | TRBV5-1 | TGCGCCAGCAGCTTGAAAATCCCCGTGACTAGCTCTCGAGATACGCAGTATTTT | CASSLKIPVTSSRDTQYF
TRBJ1-3 | - | - | TRBV27 | TGTGCCAGCAGTTTATCAGGGGCTGGAAACACCATATATTTT | CASSLSGAGNTIYF
TRBJ2-7 | few | TRBD2 | TRBV28 | TGTGCCAGCAGTTCTCGACTAGCGACCTCCTACGAGCAGTACTTC | CASSSRLATSYEQYF
TRBJ1-6 | - | - | TRBV4-3 | TGCGCCAGCAGCCAAGATGGGGTCTCCCACTATAATTCACCCCTCCACTTT | CASSQDGVSHYNSPLHF
TRBJ2-3 | few | - | TRBV7-2 | TGTGCCAGCAGCCCAGCGATGGGCGGGGATACGCAGTATTTT | CASSPAMGGDTQYF
TRBJ2-3 | - | - | TRBV20-1 | TGCAGTGCTAGGAGAGAGGCACGACCCACAGATACGCAGTATTTT | CSARREARPTDTQYF
TRBJ2-3 | - | TRBD2 | TRBV11-1 | TGTGCCAGCAGCTTTCAGGGACTAGCTGTAACAGATACGCAGTATTTT | CASSFQGLAVTDTQYF
TRBJ2-5 | - | - | TRBV29-1 | TGCAGCGTTGCCGCCCGTTTAGCGTCTATACTAAACCCCCAAAACAATGAGCAGTACTTC | CSVAARLASILNPQNNEQYF
TRBJ2-7 | - | - | TRBV12-3/TRBV12-4 | TGTGCCAGCAGTTTCGGCGGGGGCGCGCTGGGGTCCTACGAGCAGTACTTC | CASSFGGGALGSYEQYF
TRBJ2-3 | few | - | TRBV9 | TGTGCCAGCAGCGTTGTTTCAGATACGCAGTATTTT | CASSVVSDTQYF
TRBJ1-2 | once | - | TRBV10-3 | TGTGCCAACAGTCCCTTTACACCGGGAGCAGGCTACACCTTC | CANSPFTPGAGYTF
TRBJ2-7 | many | TRBD2 | TRBV11-2 | TGCGCCAGCAGCTCAAGACTAGCGGGACCCTACGAGCAGTACTTC | CASSSRLAGPYEQYF
TRBJ2-1 | - | - | TRBV20-1 | TGCAGTGCTAGAAAGCCAGGGTCCTACAATGAGCAGTTCTTC | CSARKPGSYNEQFF
TRBJ2-7 | few | - | TRBV19 | TGTGCCAGTAGTATGGGGACCTACGAGCAGTACTTC | CASSMGTYEQYF